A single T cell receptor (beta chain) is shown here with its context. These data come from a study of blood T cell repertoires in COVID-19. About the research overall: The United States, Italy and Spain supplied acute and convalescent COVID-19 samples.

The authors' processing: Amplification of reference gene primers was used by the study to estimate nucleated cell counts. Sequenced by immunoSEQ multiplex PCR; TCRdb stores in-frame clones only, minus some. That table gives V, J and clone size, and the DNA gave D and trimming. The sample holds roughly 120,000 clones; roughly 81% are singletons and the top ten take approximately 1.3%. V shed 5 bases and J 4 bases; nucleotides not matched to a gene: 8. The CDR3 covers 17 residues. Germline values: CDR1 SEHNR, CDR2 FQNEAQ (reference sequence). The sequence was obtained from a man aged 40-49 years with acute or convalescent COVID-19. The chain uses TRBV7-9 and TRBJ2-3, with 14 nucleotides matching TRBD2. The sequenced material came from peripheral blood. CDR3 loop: CASSGTSGRRGADTQYF. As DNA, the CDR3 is TGTGCCAGCAGCGGGACTAGCGGGAGAAGGGGCGCAGATACGCAGTATTTT.